This TCR beta chain was identified in a study of spatial heterogeneity in lung cancer. Background on the study: Among detected sequences, beta-chain ones consistently exceeded alpha-chain ones in number.

This clonotype was counted ten times or more. Time point described: sample taken at primary tumor resection. Whole RNA, which was extracted from tumor, nontumor lung tissue or frozen PBMC, was sequenced without any cell sorting. The 72 donors had untreated early-stage non-small cell lung cancer. TCRdb passed the 5' RACE reads through MiXCR, listing each CDR3 protein once. The sample records tens of thousands of distinct CDR3 sequences, 10% to 15% being singletons. Looked up from germline, CDR1 is SGHRS and CDR2 is YFSETQ. Trimming pared 5 bases from V and 3 bases from J, leaving 17 bases between. The CDR3 has 15 amino acids.

Sequences were derived from PBMCs, sampled at surgery. The TCR originated in a male donor with early-stage non-small cell lung cancer. The gene calls are TRBV5-1 and TRBJ1-2; D perhaps matches TRBD1 (6 bases). The CDR3 DNA reads as TGCGCCAGCAGTCGGGACATCTCCGCCGACTATGGCTACACCTTC. Encoded protein: CASSRDISADYGYTF.